This TCR beta chain was identified in a study of cytomegalovirus exposure and HLA in healthy donors. For the study at large: Earlier sequencing of some 170 million T cells yielded 100 million to 120 million unique TCR beta sequences.

CDR3 length: 13 residues. The V and J ends lost 6 bases and 3 bases respectively, with 12 bases between them. Germline CDR1 and CDR2: MNHEY and SMNVEV (reference sequence). In the PCR, 60 Vbeta and 13 Jbeta primers were used. This table comes from immunoSEQ multiplex PCR, and its TCRdb copy is limited to in-frame clones, with some not included. Among around 140,000 clones listed, 60% to 85% were seen once. The TCR sequence derives from a woman in her thirties or forties in good health and CMV-seronegative. Sequenced input: PBMCs. J is TRBJ2-7 and V is TRBV27; TRBD1 is a possible D gene (6 bases). The chain's CDR3 is CASSQNRVYEQYF. CDR3 nucleotides: TGTGCCAGCAGCCAGAACAGGGTCTACGAGCAGTACTTC.